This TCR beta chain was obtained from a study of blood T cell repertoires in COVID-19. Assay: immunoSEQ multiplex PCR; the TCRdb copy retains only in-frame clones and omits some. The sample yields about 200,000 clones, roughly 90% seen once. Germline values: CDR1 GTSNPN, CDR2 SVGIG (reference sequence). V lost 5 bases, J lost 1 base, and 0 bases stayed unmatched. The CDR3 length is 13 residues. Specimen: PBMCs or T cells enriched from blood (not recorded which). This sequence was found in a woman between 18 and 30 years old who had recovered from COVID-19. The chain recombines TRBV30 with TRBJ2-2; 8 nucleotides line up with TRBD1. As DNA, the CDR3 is TGTGCCTGGGGACAGGGGAACACCGGGGAGCTGTTTTTT. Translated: CAWGQGNTGELFF.